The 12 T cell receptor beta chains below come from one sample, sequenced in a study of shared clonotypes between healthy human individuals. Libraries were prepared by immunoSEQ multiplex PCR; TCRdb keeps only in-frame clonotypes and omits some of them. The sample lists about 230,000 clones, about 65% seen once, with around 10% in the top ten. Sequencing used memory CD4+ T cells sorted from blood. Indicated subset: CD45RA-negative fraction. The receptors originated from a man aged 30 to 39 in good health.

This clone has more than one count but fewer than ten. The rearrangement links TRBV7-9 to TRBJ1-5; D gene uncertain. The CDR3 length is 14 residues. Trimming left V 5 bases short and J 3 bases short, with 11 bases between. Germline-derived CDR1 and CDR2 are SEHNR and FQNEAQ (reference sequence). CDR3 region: CASSPGLTNQPQHF. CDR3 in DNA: TGTGCCAGCAGCCCCGGACTGACCAATCAGCCCCAGCATTTT.

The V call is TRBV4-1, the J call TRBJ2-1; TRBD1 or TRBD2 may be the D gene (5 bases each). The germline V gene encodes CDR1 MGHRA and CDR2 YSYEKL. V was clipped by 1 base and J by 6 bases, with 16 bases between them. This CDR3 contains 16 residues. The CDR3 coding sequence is TGCGCCAGCAGCCAAGTAGACAGTCAGGCGGGCAATGAGCAGTTCTTC. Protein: CASSQVDSQAGNEQFF.

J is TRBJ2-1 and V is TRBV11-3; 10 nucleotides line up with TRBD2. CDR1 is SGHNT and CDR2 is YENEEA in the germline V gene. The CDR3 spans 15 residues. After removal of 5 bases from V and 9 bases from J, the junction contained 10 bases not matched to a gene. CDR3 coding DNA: TGTGCCAGCAGCCCGGGGCCTAGCGGGAGTCGTGAGCAGTTCTTC. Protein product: CASSPGPSGSREQFF.

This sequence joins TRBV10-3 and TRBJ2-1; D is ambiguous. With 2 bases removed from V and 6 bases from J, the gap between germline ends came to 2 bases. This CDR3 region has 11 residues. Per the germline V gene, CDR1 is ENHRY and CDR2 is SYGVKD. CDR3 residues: CAISEVNEQFF. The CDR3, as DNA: TGTGCCATCAGTGAGGTCAATGAGCAGTTCTTC.

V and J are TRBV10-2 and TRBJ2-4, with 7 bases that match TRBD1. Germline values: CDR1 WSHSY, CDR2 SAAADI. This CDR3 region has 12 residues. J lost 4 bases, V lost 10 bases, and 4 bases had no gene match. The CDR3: CATTTGKNIQYF. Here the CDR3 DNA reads TGCGCCACAACGACAGGGAAAAACATTCAGTACTTC.

The CDR3 protein is CASYRKLAGDPTQYF. In nucleotides, the CDR3 is TGTGCCAGCTATCGGAAACTAGCGGGAGACCCAACCCAGTACTTC. The rearrangement uses TRBV6-1 and TRBJ2-5, with 11 bases lining up with TRBD2. V lost 8 bases, J lost 8 bases, and 13 bases stayed unmatched. The CDR3 loop spans 15 amino acids. CDR1 is MNHNS and CDR2 is SASEGT in the germline V gene.

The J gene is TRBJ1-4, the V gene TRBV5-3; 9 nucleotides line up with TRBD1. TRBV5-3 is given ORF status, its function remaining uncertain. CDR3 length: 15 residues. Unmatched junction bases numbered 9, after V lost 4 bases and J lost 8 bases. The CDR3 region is CARSIRDRVMEKLFF. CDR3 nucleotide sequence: TGTGCCAGAAGCATCCGGGACAGGGTGATGGAAAAACTGTTTTTT.

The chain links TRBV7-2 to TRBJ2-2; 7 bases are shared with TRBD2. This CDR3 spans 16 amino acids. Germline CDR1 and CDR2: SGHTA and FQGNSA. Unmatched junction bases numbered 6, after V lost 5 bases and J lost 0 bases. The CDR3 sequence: CASSRLAGSNTGELFF. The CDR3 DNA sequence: TGTGCCAGCAGCCGCTTAGCGGGCTCGAACACCGGGGAGCTGTTTTTT.

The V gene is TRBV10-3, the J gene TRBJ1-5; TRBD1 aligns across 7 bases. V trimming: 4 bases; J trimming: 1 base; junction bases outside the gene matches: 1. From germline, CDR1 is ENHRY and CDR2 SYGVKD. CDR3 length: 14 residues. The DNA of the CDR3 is TGTGCCATCAGTGTGGGACAGAGCAATCAGCCCCAGCATTTT. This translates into CAISVGQSNQPQHF.

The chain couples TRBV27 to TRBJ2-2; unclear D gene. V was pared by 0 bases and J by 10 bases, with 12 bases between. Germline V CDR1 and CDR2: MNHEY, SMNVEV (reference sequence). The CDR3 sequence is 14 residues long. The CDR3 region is CASSLSLSGEELFF. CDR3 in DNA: TGTGCCAGCAGTTTATCTCTTTCGGGCGAGGAGCTGTTTTTT.

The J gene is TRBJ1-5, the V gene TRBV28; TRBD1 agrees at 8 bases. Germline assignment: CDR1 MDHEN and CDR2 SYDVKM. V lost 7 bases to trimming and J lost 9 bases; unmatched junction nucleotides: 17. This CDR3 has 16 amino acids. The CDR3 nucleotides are TGTGCCAGCACAACCTGGAGGACAGGGCCCTCAAGGCCCCAGCATTTT. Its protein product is CASTTWRTGPSRPQHF.

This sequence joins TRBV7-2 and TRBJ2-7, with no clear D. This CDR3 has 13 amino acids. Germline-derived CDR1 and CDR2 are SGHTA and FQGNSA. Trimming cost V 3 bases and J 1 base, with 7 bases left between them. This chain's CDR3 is CASSFITSYEQYF. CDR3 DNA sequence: TGTGCCAGCAGCTTTATCACTTCCTACGAGCAGTACTTC.